This T cell receptor beta chain was retrieved from a study of T-cell reconstitution after alpha-beta-depleted transplantation in children. Findings and limits, study-wide: T-cell counts and diversity were attributed mostly to newly produced T cells one year after transplant.

The V segment lost 6 bases and the J segment 8 bases; nucleotides outside the gene matches: 5. This CDR3 has 12 residues. The V gene's germline CDR1 is DFQATT and CDR2 SNEGSKA (reference sequence). Unique molecular identifiers were incorporated when the TCRbeta library was constructed. TCRdb used MiXCR to reprocess the PCR reads, holding one entry per CDR3 protein. The sample includes some 290,000 distinct CDR3 sequences, about a quarter seen only once; the top ten take approximately 11%. As for this clonotype: Its antigen is currently unknown.

This rearrangement joins TRBV20-1 to TRBJ1-2; 11 bases are shared with TRBD1. The sample in question was PBMCs, mostly from graft donor cells, obtained 180 days after TCRalphabeta/CD19-depleted stem cell transplant. The source of this sequence is a male patient aged 10-17 years who had a stem cell transplant for acute lymphoblastic leukemia, so the T cells may come from the graft donor. In DNA form, the CDR3 reads TGCAGTGCAGGACAGGGGGCGCAGGGCTACACCTTC. Translating it yields CSAGQGAQGYTF.